The subject of this entry is one TCR beta chain. The CDR3 has 14 amino acids. V was clipped by 3 bases and J by 5 bases, with 14 bases between them. The germline gives CDR1 SGHDT, CDR2 YYEEEE. This specimen belongs to a study of T-cell reconstitution after alpha-beta-depleted transplantation in children. Library preparation (for TCRbeta) was performed with unique molecular identifiers. TCRdb processed the PCR reads anew with MiXCR; each CDR3 protein has one entry. The data contain a few hundred thousand distinct CDR3 sequences, around 19% of them seen just once; the ten biggest clones take up over 3%.

The sequence was collected from a human donor who donated a stem cell graft to a child with acute lymphoblastic leukemia. The sequencing here drew on PBMCs from the stem cell graft donor, taken from the stem cell graft. This rearrangement joins TRBV5-6 to TRBJ1-2; D uncertain. The DNA for the CDR3 is TGTGCCAGCAGCTCACCGGACGCTCCTTATGGCTACACCTTC. Protein product: CASSSPDAPYGYTF.